The 3 T cell receptor beta chains below all came from one sample that was sequenced in a study of long-term antiretroviral therapy in people with HIV. Investigators performed immunoSEQ version v3.0 at survey level. Sequencing was performed with immunoSEQ multiplex PCR; in TCRdb, only in-frame clones are kept and a portion is missing. The data hold roughly 40,000 clones, with 94% observed a single time. The sample was unsorted PBMCs, taken almost 9.5 years after starting antiretroviral therapy. These TCRs come from a man aged 25 to 40 with HIV.

The chain uses TRBV7-2 and TRBJ2-4; 7 nucleotides line up with TRBD2. V lost 3 bases and J lost 3; bases outside the gene matches: 5. This CDR3 is built from 15 residues. Germline V gene sequence: CDR1 SGHTA, CDR2 FQGNSA. The CDR3, as DNA: TGTGCCAGCAGCTTGGGGGGGACTAACAAAAACATTCAGTACTTC. Translation gives CASSLGGTNKNIQYF.

This clone was counted a single time. This rearrangement joins TRBV19 to TRBJ1-1; a possible D gene is TRBD1 (6 bases). This CDR3 is 15 amino acids long. CDR1 is LNHDA, CDR2 SQIVND, per germline (reference sequence). The V gene lost 7 bases and the J gene lost 0 bases, with 15 bases spanning the gap. CDR3 amino acids: CASKDDGGLNTEAFF. CDR3 sequence (DNA): TGTGCCAGTAAAGATGATGGGGGGCTGAACACTGAAGCTTTCTTT.

This clone appeared once. J is TRBJ2-1 and V is TRBV6-1; D not resolved. Germline values: CDR1 MNHNS, CDR2 SASEGT. V lost 1 base and J lost 2, with 9 bases in between. This CDR3 comprises 15 residues. The CDR3 DNA follows: TGTGCCAGCAGTGAAGAAGGCAGAGCCTACAATGAGCAGTTCTTC. Protein product: CASSEEGRAYNEQFF.